This T cell receptor (beta chain) originates from a study of blood T cell repertoires in COVID-19. CDR1 SGHKS and CDR2 YYEKEE come from the germline V gene (reference sequence). The CDR3 contains 18 residues. Trimming removed 2 bases from V and 3 bases from J; junction bases left unmatched: 15. TCRdb's table, derived via immunoSEQ multiplex PCR, lists solely in-frame clones and lacks some. The sample includes roughly 260,000 clones, roughly 89% of them seen just once. In terms of age and location, participants ranged from roughly 18 to 89 years and lived in about two dozen US areas. The V gene is TRBV5-5, the J gene TRBJ1-1; 8 bases align to TRBD1. Sequenced sample: PBMCs or T cells enriched from blood (not recorded which). This TCR derives from a woman in her 30s with acute COVID-19. The DNA for the CDR3 is TGTGCCAGCAGCTTTAGGGGCCAGGGGGCAGTGGTATACACTGAAGCTTTCTTT. Amino acid sequence: CASSFRGQGAVVYTEAFF.